The T cell receptor (beta chain) described here comes from a study of T cell repertoires and HLA-DP antigens. Germline V gives CDR1 SGHVS, CDR2 FNYEAQ. This CDR3 has 15 amino acids. V gave up 5 bases and J gave up 0 bases; unmatched junction bases: 2. Deep-resolution sequencing targeted approximately 200,000 T cell genomes in pre-culture CD4+ samples. Some clones are missing from TCRdb's copy, which holds only in-frame ones; the method was immunoSEQ multiplex PCR. Among approximately 100,000 clones, around nine tenths were seen once, and the ten largest hold roughly 1.5%. Note on this clone: Its target is unknown.

Sequenced input: CD4+ T cells from PBMCs. The V gene is TRBV7-6, the J gene TRBJ2-1, with TRBD2 matching over 9 bases. This receptor was identified in a man aged 45 to 65 in good health and CMV-seronegative. The CDR3 coding sequence is TGTGCCAGCAGCCCGCGGGGGGGCTCCTACAATGAGCAGTTCTTC. This sequence encodes CASSPRGGSYNEQFF.